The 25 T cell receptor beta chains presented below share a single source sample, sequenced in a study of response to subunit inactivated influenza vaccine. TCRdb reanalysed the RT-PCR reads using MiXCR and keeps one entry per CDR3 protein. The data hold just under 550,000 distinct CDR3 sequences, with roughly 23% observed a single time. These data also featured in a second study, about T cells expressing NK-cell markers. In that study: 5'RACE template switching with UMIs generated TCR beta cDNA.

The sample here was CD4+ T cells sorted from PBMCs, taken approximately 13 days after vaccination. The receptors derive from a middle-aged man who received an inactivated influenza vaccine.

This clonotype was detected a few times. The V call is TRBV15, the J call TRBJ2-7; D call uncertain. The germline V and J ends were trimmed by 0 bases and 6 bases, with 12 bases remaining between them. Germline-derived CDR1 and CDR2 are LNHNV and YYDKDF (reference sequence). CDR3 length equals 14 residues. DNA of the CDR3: TGTGCCACCAGCAGAGATTATAAGGGTACCGAGCAGTACTTC. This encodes CATSRDYKGTEQYF.

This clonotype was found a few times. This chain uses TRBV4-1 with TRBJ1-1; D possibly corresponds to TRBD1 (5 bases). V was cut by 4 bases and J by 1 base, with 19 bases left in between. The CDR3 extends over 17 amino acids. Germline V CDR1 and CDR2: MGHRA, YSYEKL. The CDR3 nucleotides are TGCGCCAGCAGCCGTTCCGGGACTATGAAACCGAACACTGAAGCTTTCTTT. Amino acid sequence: CASSRSGTMKPNTEAFF.

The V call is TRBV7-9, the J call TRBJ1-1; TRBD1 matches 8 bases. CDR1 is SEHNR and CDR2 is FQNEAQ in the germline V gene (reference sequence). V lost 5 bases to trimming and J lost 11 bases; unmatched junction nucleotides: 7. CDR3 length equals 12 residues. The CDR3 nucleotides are TGTGCCAGCAGCAGCAGGACAGGGATGGCTTTCTTT. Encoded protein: CASSSRTGMAFF.

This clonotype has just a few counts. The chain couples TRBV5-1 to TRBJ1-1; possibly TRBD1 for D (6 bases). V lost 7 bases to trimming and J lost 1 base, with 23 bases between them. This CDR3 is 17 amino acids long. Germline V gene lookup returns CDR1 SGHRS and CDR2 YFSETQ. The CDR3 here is CASGGGAGQLRNTEAFF. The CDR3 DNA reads TGCGCCAGCGGGGGGGGCGCTGGACAATTAAGGAACACTGAAGCTTTCTTT. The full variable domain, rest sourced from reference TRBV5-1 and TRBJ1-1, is KAGVTQTPRYLIKTRGQQVTLSCSPISGHRSVSWYQQTPGQGLQFLFEYFSETQRNKGNFPGRFSGRQFSNSRSEMNVSTLELGDSALYLCASGGGAGQLRNTEAFFGQGTRLTVV.

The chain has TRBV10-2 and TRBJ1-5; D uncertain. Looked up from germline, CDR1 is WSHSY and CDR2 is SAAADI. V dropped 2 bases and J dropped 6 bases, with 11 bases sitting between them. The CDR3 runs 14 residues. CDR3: CASSEKGSRQPQHF. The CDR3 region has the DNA TGCGCCAGCAGTGAGAAGGGTTCACGTCAGCCCCAGCATTTT.

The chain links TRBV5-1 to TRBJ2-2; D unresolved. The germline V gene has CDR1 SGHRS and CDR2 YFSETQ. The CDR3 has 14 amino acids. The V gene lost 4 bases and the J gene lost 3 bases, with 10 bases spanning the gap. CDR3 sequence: CASSPGVDTGELFF. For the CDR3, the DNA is TGCGCCAGCAGCCCAGGTGTAGACACCGGGGAGCTGTTTTTT. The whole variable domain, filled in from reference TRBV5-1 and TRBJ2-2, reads KAGVTQTPRYLIKTRGQQVTLSCSPISGHRSVSWYQQTPGQGLQFLFEYFSETQRNKGNFPGRFSGRQFSNSRSEMNVSTLELGDSALYLCASSPGVDTGELFFGEGSRLTVL.

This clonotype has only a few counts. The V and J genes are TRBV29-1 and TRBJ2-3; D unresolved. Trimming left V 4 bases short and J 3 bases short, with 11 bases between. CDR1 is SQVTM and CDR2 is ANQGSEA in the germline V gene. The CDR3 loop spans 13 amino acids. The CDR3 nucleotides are TGCAGCGTTGGGGCTAGGGCGACAGATACGCAGTATTTT. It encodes CSVGARATDTQYF.

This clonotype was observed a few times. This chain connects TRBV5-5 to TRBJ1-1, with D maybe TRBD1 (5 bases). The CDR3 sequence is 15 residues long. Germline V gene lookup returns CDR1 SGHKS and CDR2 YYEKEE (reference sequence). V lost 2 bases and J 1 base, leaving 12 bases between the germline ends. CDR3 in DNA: TGTGCCAGCAGCTTAATGAGTACAGGGAACACTGAAGCTTTCTTT. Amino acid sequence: CASSLMSTGNTEAFF.

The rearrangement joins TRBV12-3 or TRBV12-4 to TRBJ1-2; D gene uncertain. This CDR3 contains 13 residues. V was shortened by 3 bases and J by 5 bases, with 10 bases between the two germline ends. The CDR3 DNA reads TGTGCCAGCAGTTTGGGGTCAGAGTATGGCTACACCTTC. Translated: CASSLGSEYGYTF.

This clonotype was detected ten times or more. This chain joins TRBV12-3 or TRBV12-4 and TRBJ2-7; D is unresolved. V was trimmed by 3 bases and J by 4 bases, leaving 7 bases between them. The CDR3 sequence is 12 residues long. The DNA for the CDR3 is TGTGCCAGCAGTTTCGGTCTGTACGAGCAGTACTTC. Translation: CASSFGLYEQYF.

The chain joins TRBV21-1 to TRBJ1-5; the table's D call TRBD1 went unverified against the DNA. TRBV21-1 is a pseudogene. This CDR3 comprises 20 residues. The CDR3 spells CASSGQTGTGGNYSNQPQHF. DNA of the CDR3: TGTGCCAGCAGCGGGCAGACCGGGACAGGGGGGAACTATAGCAATCAGCCCCAGCATTTT.

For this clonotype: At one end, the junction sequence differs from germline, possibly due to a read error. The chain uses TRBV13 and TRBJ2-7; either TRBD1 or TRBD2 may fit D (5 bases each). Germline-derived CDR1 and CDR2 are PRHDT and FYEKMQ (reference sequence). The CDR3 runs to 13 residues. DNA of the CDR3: TGTGCCAGCAGTTTAGGGGAGATGACCGAGCAGTACTTC. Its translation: CASSLGEMTEQYF.

The CDR3: CASTPRDFYGYTF. CDR3 nucleotide sequence: TGTGCCAGCACCCCACGGGATTTCTATGGCTACACCTTC. The rearrangement uses TRBV6-2 or TRBV6-3 and TRBJ1-2; D is unclear. V dropped 7 bases and J dropped 4 bases, with 13 bases sitting between them. This CDR3 region has 13 residues. Germline CDR1 reads MNHEY; CDR2 reads SVGEGT.

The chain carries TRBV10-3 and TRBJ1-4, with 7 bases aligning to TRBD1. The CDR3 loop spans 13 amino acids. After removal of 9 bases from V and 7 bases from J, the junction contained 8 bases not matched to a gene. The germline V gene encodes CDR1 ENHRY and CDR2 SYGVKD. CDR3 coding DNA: TGTGCCATACAAGACGGACAGGCTGAAAAACTGTTTTTT. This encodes CAIQDGQAEKLFF.

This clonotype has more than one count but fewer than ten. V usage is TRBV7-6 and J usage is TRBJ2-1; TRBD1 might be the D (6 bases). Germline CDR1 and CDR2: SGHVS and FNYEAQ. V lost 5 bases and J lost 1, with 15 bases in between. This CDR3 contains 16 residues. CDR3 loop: CASSALDRASYNEQFF. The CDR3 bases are TGTGCCAGCAGCGCCCTGGACAGAGCTTCCTACAATGAGCAGTTCTTC.

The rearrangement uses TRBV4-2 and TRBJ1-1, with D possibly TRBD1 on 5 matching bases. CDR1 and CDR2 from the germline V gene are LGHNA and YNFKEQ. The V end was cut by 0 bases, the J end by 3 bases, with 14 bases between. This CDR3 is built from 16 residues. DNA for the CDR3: TGTGCCAGCAGCCAAGAAGGTGCAGGGCGGTACACTGAAGCTTTCTTT. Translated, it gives CASSQEGAGRYTEAFF.

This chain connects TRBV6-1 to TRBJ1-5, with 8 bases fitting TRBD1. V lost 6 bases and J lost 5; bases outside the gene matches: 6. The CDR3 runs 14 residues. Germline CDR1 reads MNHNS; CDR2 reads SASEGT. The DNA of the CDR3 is TGTGCCAGCAGCCACAACAGGGGGGATCAGCCCCAGCATTTT. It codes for CASSHNRGDQPQHF.

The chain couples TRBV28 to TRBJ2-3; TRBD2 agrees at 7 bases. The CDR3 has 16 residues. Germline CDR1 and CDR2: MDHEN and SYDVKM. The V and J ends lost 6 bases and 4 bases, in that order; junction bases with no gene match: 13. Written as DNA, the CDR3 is TGTGCCAGCAGCCCCCTAGGGGCGGGAGAAGCAGATACGCAGTATTTT. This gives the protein CASSPLGAGEADTQYF.

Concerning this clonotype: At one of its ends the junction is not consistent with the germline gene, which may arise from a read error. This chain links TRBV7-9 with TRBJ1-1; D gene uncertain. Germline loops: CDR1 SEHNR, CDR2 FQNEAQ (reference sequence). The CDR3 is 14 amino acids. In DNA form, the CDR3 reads TGTGCCAGCAGCCTAGACCTGGCGATCACTGGAGCTTTCTTT. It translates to CASSLDLAITGAFF.

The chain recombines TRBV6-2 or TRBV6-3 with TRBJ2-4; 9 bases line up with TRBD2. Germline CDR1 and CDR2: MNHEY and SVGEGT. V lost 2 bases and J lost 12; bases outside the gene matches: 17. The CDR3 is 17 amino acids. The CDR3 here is CASSYRGLAGTLGHQYF. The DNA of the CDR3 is TGTGCCAGCAGTTACCGGGGGCTAGCGGGAACCTTGGGACATCAGTACTTC.

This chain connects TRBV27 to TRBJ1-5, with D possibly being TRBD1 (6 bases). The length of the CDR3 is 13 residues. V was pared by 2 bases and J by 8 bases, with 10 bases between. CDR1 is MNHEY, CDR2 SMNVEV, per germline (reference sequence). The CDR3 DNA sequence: TGTGCCAGCAGTTTAAGGGGGGTTGAGCCCCAGCATTTT. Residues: CASSLRGVEPQHF.

The CDR3 spells CASSKAVSRYEQYF. DNA for the CDR3: TGCGCCAGCAGCAAAGCGGTTTCACGCTACGAGCAGTACTTC. The chain is built from TRBV5-1 and TRBJ2-7; maybe TRBD2 (5 bases). The CDR3 loop spans 14 amino acids. The V and J ends lost 4 bases and 3 bases respectively, with 14 bases between them. Germline CDR1 and CDR2: SGHRS and YFSETQ.

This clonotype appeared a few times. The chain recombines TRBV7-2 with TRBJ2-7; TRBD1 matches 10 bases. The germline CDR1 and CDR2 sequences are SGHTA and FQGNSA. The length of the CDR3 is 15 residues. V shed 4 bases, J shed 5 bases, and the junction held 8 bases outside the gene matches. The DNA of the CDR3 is TGTGCCAGCAGCTACCCCGGGACAGGGGTTAACGAGCAGTACTTC. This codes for CASSYPGTGVNEQYF.

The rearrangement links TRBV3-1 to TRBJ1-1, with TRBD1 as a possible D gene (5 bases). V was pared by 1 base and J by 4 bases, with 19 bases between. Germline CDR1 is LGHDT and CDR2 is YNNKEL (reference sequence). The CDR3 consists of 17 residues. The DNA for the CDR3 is TGTGCCAGCAGCCAAGGGGCGGGGCGCCTCAGCGGCACTGAAGCTTTCTTT. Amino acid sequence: CASSQGAGRLSGTEAFF.

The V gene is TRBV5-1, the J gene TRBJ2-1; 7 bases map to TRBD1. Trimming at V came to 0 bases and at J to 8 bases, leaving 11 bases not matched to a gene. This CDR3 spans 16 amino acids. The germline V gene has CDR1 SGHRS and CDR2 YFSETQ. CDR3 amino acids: CASSLVGGPDRDEQFF. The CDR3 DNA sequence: TGCGCCAGCAGCTTGGTTGGTGGACCAGACAGGGATGAGCAGTTCTTC.